What follows are 13 T cell receptor beta chains derived from one specimen sequenced in a study of T cells in Graves' hyperthyroidism and ophthalmopathy. What was amplified from RNA transcripts were TCR beta CDR3 regions. RT-PCR in the first round (using the HTBI primer set) targeted the TCR CDR3. TCRdb processed the multiplex PCR reads anew with MiXCR; each CDR3 protein has one entry. The sample comprises 300,000 to 400,000 distinct CDR3 sequences, about 15% of which are singletons, and about 20% rests with the top ten. Input material: blood. The receptors were sampled from a woman aged 25-40 years with Graves' ophthalmopathy.

There are many counts of this clonotype. The chain carries TRBV7-8 and TRBJ1-1, with no clear D. The CDR3 is 15 amino acids. V was shortened by 2 bases and J by 1 base, with 11 bases between the two germline ends. Germline V gives CDR1 SGHVS, CDR2 FQNEAQ. CDR3 coding DNA: TGTGCCAGCAGCTTATTGGGGAACTGGAACACTGAAGCTTTCTTT. Translation: CASSLLGNWNTEAFF.

This clonotype occurred many times. This chain uses TRBV18 with TRBJ2-4; no clear D gene. The CDR3 runs to 14 residues. With 2 bases removed from V and 1 base from J, the gap between germline ends came to 6 bases. Per the germline V gene, CDR1 is KGHSH and CDR2 is LQKENI. CDR3 sequence (DNA): TGTGCCAGCTCACCAGGGTTGGCCAAAAACATTCAGTACTTC. Translated, it gives CASSPGLAKNIQYF.

The J gene is TRBJ2-7, the V gene TRBV28; no clear D. The germline V gene encodes CDR1 MDHEN and CDR2 SYDVKM. This CDR3 contains 14 residues. V gave up 6 bases and J gave up 2 bases, with 14 bases separating them. DNA of the CDR3: TGTGCCAGCAGACCCCCTGGGGTCACCTACGAGCAGTACTTC. Its translation: CASRPPGVTYEQYF.

V gene TRBV11-1 combines with J gene TRBJ2-7; D is perhaps TRBD1 or TRBD2 (5 bases each). Germline values: CDR1 SGHAT, CDR2 FQDESV (reference sequence). Trimming removed 1 base from V and 1 base from J, with 11 bases in between. The CDR3 runs 15 residues. CDR3 loop: CASSLEGSVSYEQYF. The CDR3 DNA reads as TGTGCCAGCAGCTTAGAGGGGAGTGTGTCCTACGAGCAGTACTTC.

This clonotype came up a few times. The chain couples TRBV10-2 to TRBJ2-3; no clear D. This CDR3 is built from 12 residues. V was clipped by 3 bases and J by 3 bases, with 4 bases between them. From germline, CDR1 is WSHSY and CDR2 SAAADI. CDR3 residues: CASSDQTDTQYF. CDR3 in DNA: TGCGCCAGCAGTGACCAAACAGATACGCAGTATTTT.

The V call is TRBV10-1, the J call TRBJ2-1; no clear D. Trimming removed 3 bases from V and 2 bases from J, with 5 bases in between. The CDR3 contains 13 residues. Germline assignment: CDR1 WNHNN and CDR2 SYGVQD (reference sequence). CDR3 sequence reads: CASSDYTYNEQFF. CDR3 sequence (DNA): TGCGCCAGCAGTGATTATACCTACAATGAGCAGTTCTTC.

This clonotype was seen repeatedly, ten times or more. The chain employs TRBV2 and TRBJ2-7; 11 bases map to TRBD1. This CDR3 comprises 15 residues. From germline, CDR1 is SNHLY and CDR2 FYNNEI. Trimming took 5 bases from V and 2 from J; bases not matched to a gene: 5. This CDR3 is CASSRTGGEAYEQYF. CDR3 nucleotides: TGTGCCAGCAGTCGGACAGGGGGCGAGGCCTACGAGCAGTACTTC.

This clonotype was recorded many times. V is TRBV11-2 and J is TRBJ1-1, with D hard to call. The germline V and J ends were trimmed by 3 bases and 1 base, with 12 bases remaining between them. Germline CDR1 and CDR2: SGHAT and FQNNGV. The CDR3 runs 15 residues. DNA of the CDR3: TGTGCCAGCAGCTTCCCCGGGGATGGGAACACTGAAGCTTTCTTT. Protein: CASSFPGDGNTEAFF.

As regards this clonotype: A much larger clonotype is one base distant, so this may be a read error. This sequence joins TRBV2 and TRBJ1-3; no reliable D call. This CDR3 has 13 amino acids. Germline loops: CDR1 SNHLY, CDR2 FYNNEI. V was trimmed by 8 bases and J by 4 bases, leaving 12 bases between them. The CDR3 here is CASLSGRGNTIYF. CDR3 coding DNA: TGTGCCAGCCTCTCCGGTAGAGGAAACACCATATATTTT.

This clonotype was picked up many times. V and J are TRBV12-3 or TRBV12-4 and TRBJ2-7; D is unresolved. Trimming shortened V by 5 bases and J by 5 bases, and 16 bases separated the two germline ends. This CDR3 is built from 14 residues. CDR3 in amino acids: CASSPIGRPHEQYF. CDR3 DNA sequence: TGTGCCAGCAGTCCCATAGGCAGGCCCCACGAGCAGTACTTC.

Only a few counts were recorded for this clonotype. V is TRBV2 and J is TRBJ2-7; D is perhaps TRBD1 (5 bases). The CDR3 sequence is 14 residues long. Trimming removed 3 bases from V and 3 bases from J, with 12 bases in between. Germline V CDR1 and CDR2: SNHLY, FYNNEI. The chain's CDR3 is CASSEAGISYEQYF. The CDR3 nucleotides read TGTGCCAGCAGTGAGGCAGGGATAAGCTACGAGCAGTACTTC.

This clonotype showed up many times. The V call is TRBV2, the J call TRBJ2-2, with D unresolved. Germline assignment: CDR1 SNHLY and CDR2 FYNNEI. The CDR3 length is 14 residues. V was trimmed by 5 bases and J by 0 bases, leaving 7 bases between them. The CDR3 DNA is TGTGCCAGCAGTATTGGGTCGAACACCGGGGAGCTGTTTTTT. The encoded protein is CASSIGSNTGELFF.

There are many counts of this clonotype. CDR3 DNA: TGCAGTGCAGAAAACGGCGGCGACTCCTACAATGAGCAGTTCTTC. As protein: CSAENGGDSYNEQFF. J is TRBJ2-1 and V is TRBV20-1; D unclear. V was pared by 6 bases and J by 0 bases, with 15 bases between. This CDR3 comprises 15 residues. Germline CDR1 and CDR2: DFQATT and SNEGSKA (reference sequence).